These 32 T cell receptor beta chains came from one sample sequenced in a study of T cell responses to AZD1222 COVID-19 vaccine. The method was immunoSEQ multiplex PCR; TCRdb's version includes in-frame clones alone and lacks a portion of them. The data hold about 220,000 clones, with roughly 91% observed a single time. Here the sequenced sample was peripheral blood, taken on day 0 of MenACWY control vaccination. The receptors originated from an adult in good health.

This clone was observed once. The chain combines TRBV12-3 or TRBV12-4 with TRBJ1-2; 7 bases agree with TRBD1. This CDR3 region has 13 residues. The V and J ends lost 6 bases and 8 bases, in that order; junction bases with no gene match: 9. The CDR3 coding sequence is TGTGCCAGCAGCTTTAAGACAGGGACCGGCTACACCTTC. Translated, it gives CASSFKTGTGYTF.

The J gene is TRBJ2-5, the V gene TRBV6-5, with 7 bases fitting TRBD1. CDR3 size: 14 residues. Germline CDR1 is MNHEY and CDR2 is SVGAGI. The V and J ends lost 6 bases and 3 bases, in that order; junction bases with no gene match: 7. The CDR3 loop reads CASRSLGTEETQYF. DNA for the CDR3: TGTGCCAGCAGAAGCCTGGGGACAGAAGAGACCCAGTACTTC.

The chain employs TRBV3-1 (or the pseudogene TRBV3-2) and TRBJ2-7; 8 nucleotides line up with TRBD2. There are 17 residues in the CDR3. Germline loops: CDR1 LGHDT, CDR2 YNNKEL (reference sequence). J lost 9 bases, V lost 4 bases, and 20 bases had no gene match. The CDR3 coding sequence is TGTGCCAGCAGCCCTGGGGGCGGGAGGTACTATACGTCGGGGCAGTACTTC. Residues: CASSPGGGRYYTSGQYF.

The chain joins TRBV4-2 to TRBJ1-3, with D perhaps matching TRBD1 (6 bases). The germline gives CDR1 LGHNA, CDR2 YNFKEQ. V dropped 0 bases and J dropped 0 bases, with 12 bases sitting between them. The CDR3 sequence is 17 residues long. The CDR3 reads CASSQEITGSSGNTIYF. In nucleotides, the CDR3 is TGTGCCAGCAGCCAAGAAATAACAGGGAGCTCTGGAAACACCATATATTTT.

In its sample, this clone was seen once. The V gene is TRBV28, the J gene TRBJ2-7, with D possibly called TRBD1 or TRBD2 (5 bases each). Trimming cost V 5 bases and J 4 bases, with 15 bases left between them. The germline gives CDR1 MDHEN, CDR2 SYDVKM. CDR3 length: 14 amino acids. CDR3 residues: CASSSPGAGYEQYF. The DNA of the CDR3 is TGTGCCAGCAGTAGCCCTGGGGCGGGTTACGAGCAGTACTTC.

The J gene is TRBJ1-2, the V gene TRBV19; D uncertain. Germline CDR1 is LNHDA and CDR2 is SQIVND (reference sequence). Trimming removed 7 bases at V and 3 bases at J, with 9 bases between. The CDR3 has 12 residues. This chain's CDR3 is CASNQLHYGYTF. CDR3 sequence (DNA): TGTGCCAGTAACCAACTGCACTATGGCTACACCTTC.

J is TRBJ2-1 and V is TRBV2, with D possibly TRBD2 on 5 matching bases. This CDR3 comprises 14 residues. The V end lost 7 bases, the J end lost 3 bases, and 13 bases lay between the germline ends. Germline-derived CDR1 and CDR2 are SNHLY and FYNNEI. The CDR3 region is CASNTKGSYNEQFF. For the CDR3, the DNA is TGTGCCAGCAACACAAAAGGGAGCTACAATGAGCAGTTCTTC.

This clone appeared once. The chain's CDR3 is CASSTQGSGGYTF. CDR3 nucleotides: TGTGCCAGTAGTACTCAGGGTAGTGGTGGCTACACCTTC. The rearrangement links TRBV19 to TRBJ1-2; TRBD1 might be the D (5 bases). The germline V and J ends were trimmed by 4 bases and 7 bases, with 13 bases remaining between them. Germline CDR1 and CDR2: LNHDA and SQIVND (reference sequence). This CDR3 is 13 amino acids long.

The chain couples TRBV14 to TRBJ2-5; TRBD2 matches 9 bases. CDR3 size: 17 residues. CDR1 and CDR2 from the germline V gene are SGHDN and FVKESK. The V and J ends lost 3 bases and 2 bases, in that order; junction bases with no gene match: 10. The CDR3, as DNA: TGTGCCAGCAGCCACCTTCTCCCGGGACTAGCACAAGAGACCCAGTACTTC. This translates into CASSHLLPGLAQETQYF.

The chain couples TRBV19 to TRBJ1-2; 7 bases agree with TRBD1. Germline loops: CDR1 LNHDA, CDR2 SQIVND (reference sequence). Trimming took 2 bases from V and 1 from J; bases not matched to a gene: 1. This CDR3 has 14 amino acids. The CDR3 region is CASSIRDSNYGYTF. The DNA for the CDR3 is TGTGCCAGTAGTATAAGGGACAGTAACTATGGCTACACCTTC.

The V and J genes are TRBV28 and TRBJ1-1, with a possible D match to TRBD1 (5 bases). This CDR3 is built from 15 residues. Trimming took off 6 bases at V and 4 bases at J, with 18 bases between the two ends. Looked up from germline, CDR1 is MDHEN and CDR2 is SYDVKM. For the CDR3, the DNA is TGTGCCAGCAGGCCGTCCGCTCTGGGGGGCACTGAAGCTTTCTTT. Amino acid sequence: CASRPSALGGTEAFF.

This clone was observed once. The chain joins TRBV10-3 to TRBJ1-1, with a tentative D call TRBD1 (6 bases). The V gene lost 2 bases and the J gene lost 1 base, with 8 bases spanning the gap. The CDR3 is 14 amino acids. CDR1 and CDR2 from the germline V gene are ENHRY and SYGVKD. The CDR3 spells CAISEQQGNTEAFF. The CDR3 nucleotides are TGTGCCATCAGTGAGCAACAGGGGAACACTGAAGCTTTCTTT.

The chain recombines TRBV7-8 with TRBJ1-2; 10 bases line up with TRBD1. J was trimmed by 8 bases and V by 5 bases; bases with no gene match: 8. Germline V gene data show CDR1 as SGHVS and CDR2 as FQNEAQ. This CDR3 comprises 14 residues. CDR3 coding DNA: TGTGCCAGCAGCCGATCGGGACAGGGGAAAGGCTACACCTTC. Amino acids: CASSRSGQGKGYTF.

The rearrangement joins TRBV30 to TRBJ1-2; TRBD1 matches 8 bases. Germline CDR1 is GTSNPN and CDR2 is SVGIG (reference sequence). This CDR3 is 14 amino acids long. J gave up 4 bases and V 3 bases, and 7 bases lay outside the gene matches. In DNA, the CDR3 is TGTGCCTGGAGACGGACAGGGCAGCCCTATGGCTACACCTTC. Amino acid sequence: CAWRRTGQPYGYTF.

The chain has TRBV3-1 (or the pseudogene TRBV3-2) and TRBJ1-4; no clear D gene. The CDR3 length is 16 residues. Germline CDR1 LGHDT, CDR2 YNNKEL (reference sequence). V was clipped by 0 bases and J by 7 bases, with 15 bases between them. The chain's CDR3 is CASSQDPFLSGEKLFF. CDR3 DNA: TGTGCCAGCAGCCAAGACCCCTTTCTCTCGGGTGAAAAACTGTTTTTT.

The CDR3 sequence is CASRLYAGISEQYF. The CDR3 nucleotides read TGTGCCAGCAGATTGTACGCGGGTATAAGCGAGCAGTACTTC. This sequence joins TRBV27 and TRBJ2-7; possibly TRBD2 for D (5 bases). Trimming took off 6 bases at V and 6 bases at J, with 18 bases between the two ends. The CDR3 length is 14 residues. The germline CDR1 and CDR2 sequences are MNHEY and SMNVEV (reference sequence).

The rearrangement links TRBV30 to TRBJ1-2; D gene unclear. Trimming left V 0 bases short and J 4 bases short, with 6 bases between. The germline gives CDR1 GTSNPN, CDR2 SVGIG (reference sequence). The CDR3 covers 12 residues. In DNA form, the CDR3 reads TGTGCCTGGAGTGTACGGATCTATGGCTACACCTTC. Protein sequence: CAWSVRIYGYTF.

This chain connects TRBV10-3 to TRBJ1-1; TRBD1 might be the D (5 bases). Per germline, CDR1 ENHRY and CDR2 SYGVKD. Trimming removed 5 bases from V and 6 bases from J, with 19 bases in between. The CDR3 runs to 15 residues. The CDR3 is CAISKGTIGGPEAFF. Written as DNA, the CDR3 is TGTGCCATCAGTAAGGGGACGATCGGAGGTCCTGAAGCTTTCTTT.

The V and J genes are TRBV5-3 and TRBJ2-7, with D uncertain. TRBV5-3 carries the ORF label, with uncertain function. CDR3 length: 18 residues. Trimming cost V 3 bases and J 0 bases, with 22 bases left between them. CDR3 nucleotides: TGTGCCAGAAGCTCGATGAAACAGTGGCCTAAAAGCTCCTACGAGCAGTACTTC. It translates to CARSSMKQWPKSSYEQYF.

V is TRBV11-3 and J is TRBJ1-2, with 7 bases matching TRBD1. The CDR3 extends over 13 amino acids. The ends lost 11 bases at V and 3 bases at J; junction bases unmatched: 9. Germline V gene data show CDR1 as SGHNT and CDR2 as YENEEA. The CDR3 reads CAGRRGQHYGYTF. CDR3 coding DNA: TGTGCCGGCCGGCGGGGACAGCACTATGGCTACACCTTC. Full variable domain (rest looked up from reference TRBV11-3 and TRBJ1-2): EAGVVQSPRYKIIEKKQPVAFWCNPISGHNTLYWYLQNLGQGPELLIRYENEEAVDDSQLPKDRFSAERLKGVDSTLKIQPAELGDSAVYLCAGRRGQHYGYTFGSGTRLTVV.

The J gene is TRBJ1-1, the V gene TRBV14; a weak D match, TRBD1 (5 bases). CDR3 length equals 12 residues. V was pared by 0 bases and J by 11 bases, with 10 bases between. Germline CDR1 is SGHDN and CDR2 is FVKESK. Here the CDR3 reads CASSQDRVTAFF. In DNA, the CDR3 is TGTGCCAGCAGCCAAGACAGGGTGACCGCTTTCTTT. The whole variable domain, filled in from reference TRBV14 and TRBJ1-1, reads EAGVTQFPSHSVIEKGQTVTLRCDPISGHDNLYWYRRVMGKEIKFLLHFVKESKQDESGMPNNRFLAERTGGTYSTLKVQPAELEDSGVYFCASSQDRVTAFFGQGTRLTVV.

V usage is TRBV28 and J usage is TRBJ1-5, with TRBD1 matching 9 bases. CDR1 is MDHEN and CDR2 is SYDVKM in the germline V gene. The V segment lost 1 base and the J segment 6 bases; nucleotides outside the gene matches: 10. The CDR3 length is 17 residues. CDR3: CASSLLGQGSRPQPQHF. In DNA, the CDR3 is TGTGCCAGCAGTTTATTGGGACAGGGATCGCGGCCTCAGCCCCAGCATTTT.

The V gene is TRBV7-6, the J gene TRBJ1-3; D gene uncertain. CDR3 length: 15 residues. The germline V gene has CDR1 SGHVS and CDR2 FNYEAQ. Trimming shortened V by 0 bases and J by 0 bases, and 6 bases separated the two germline ends. The CDR3 sequence is CASSLAAVSGNTIYF. The CDR3 DNA sequence: TGTGCCAGCAGCTTAGCAGCGGTCTCTGGAAACACCATATATTTT.

This chain joins TRBV6-1 and TRBJ1-4, with TRBD1 identical over 8 bases. The V gene's germline CDR1 is MNHNS and CDR2 SASEGT. The CDR3 spans 16 residues. Trimming cost V 3 bases and J 3 bases; bases outside gene matches: 6. The CDR3 DNA reads as TGTGCCAGCAGTGACTTATTGGGACAGGCTAATGAAAAACTGTTTTTT. Its translation: CASSDLLGQANEKLFF.

This chain connects TRBV12-5 to TRBJ2-5; D uncertain. Germline-derived CDR1 and CDR2 are LGHNT and FRNRAP. V shed 2 bases and J shed 5 bases, with 6 bases lying between them. The CDR3 has 12 residues. The CDR3 nucleotides are TGTGCTAGTGGTTTGTCAGAGGAGACCCAGTACTTC. Protein: CASGLSEETQYF.

The genes are TRBV30 and TRBJ1-5; no clear D. V lost 3 bases and J 6 bases, leaving 12 bases between the germline ends. Germline CDR1 reads GTSNPN; CDR2 reads SVGIG (reference sequence). The CDR3 contains 13 residues. The DNA for the CDR3 is TGTGCCTGGAGCCTTTCTCCGGGTCAGCCCCAGCATTTT. Translating it yields CAWSLSPGQPQHF.

This chain uses TRBV5-1 with TRBJ1-1; 8 positions agree with TRBD1. Trimming cost V 4 bases and J 4 bases; bases outside gene matches: 9. CDR1 and CDR2 (germline): SGHRS, YFSETQ. This CDR3 is 15 amino acids long. The CDR3 spells CASSLTGASGTEAFF. The CDR3 DNA reads as TGCGCCAGCAGCCTGACAGGGGCGAGTGGCACTGAAGCTTTCTTT.

This clone was observed a single time. V is TRBV30 and J is TRBJ1-5, with TRBD1 matching over 8 bases. The CDR3 has 15 residues. Germline trimming cut 3 bases from V and 4 bases from J; bases unmatched to any gene: 8. The germline CDR1 and CDR2 sequences are GTSNPN and SVGIG (reference sequence). The CDR3 nucleotides are TGTGCCTGGAGATTCTGGACAGGGCTGAATCAGCCCCAGCATTTT. Translating it yields CAWRFWTGLNQPQHF.

The CDR3 DNA sequence: TGTGCCAGCAGCTTCTCGACAGGAGACAACTATGGCTACACCTTC. Protein sequence: CASSFSTGDNYGYTF. This chain links TRBV7-2 with TRBJ1-2, with D perhaps TRBD1 (6 bases). V lost 3 bases and J 2 bases, leaving 13 bases between the germline ends. The CDR3 sequence is 15 residues long. In germline, CDR1 is SGHTA, CDR2 FQGNSA.

The chain has TRBV5-4 and TRBJ1-3; D may be TRBD1 (6 bases). CDR3 size: 14 residues. The V gene's germline CDR1 is SGHNT and CDR2 YYREEE (reference sequence). Trimming shortened V by 4 bases and J by 1 base, and 9 bases separated the two germline ends. The CDR3 loop is CASSPQGSGNTIYF. The CDR3 DNA reads TGTGCCAGCAGCCCGCAGGGGTCTGGAAACACCATATATTTT.

The rearrangement joins TRBV3-1 (or the pseudogene TRBV3-2) to TRBJ1-1, with D tentatively TRBD1 (6 bases). Germline lookup yields CDR1 LGHDT and CDR2 YNNKEL (reference sequence). V dropped 4 bases and J dropped 3 bases, with 18 bases sitting between them. This CDR3 comprises 16 residues. DNA for the CDR3: TGTGCCAGCAGCCGACCCACCGGGGGGGCCGACACTGAAGCTTTCTTT. Its protein product is CASSRPTGGADTEAFF.

The chain employs TRBV28 and TRBJ2-3, with a possible D match to TRBD1 (6 bases). Germline assignment: CDR1 MDHEN and CDR2 SYDVKM. This CDR3 is built from 14 residues. Trimming stripped 5 bases from V and 3 bases from J, with 12 bases between. CDR3 sequence (DNA): TGTGCCAGCAGTGCTACAGGGATTACAGATACGCAGTATTTT. It translates to CASSATGITDTQYF.